This TCR beta chain was found in a study of T cells in Graves' hyperthyroidism and ophthalmopathy. There are a few counts of this clonotype. Germline lookup yields CDR1 MNHEY and CDR2 SMNVEV (reference sequence). The CDR3 runs to 14 residues. Germline trimming cut 3 bases from V and 2 bases from J; bases unmatched to any gene: 3. Exclusion of patients followed from uncontrolled infection, other autoimmune disease, pregnancy or lactation. RNA transcripts yielded amplified TCR beta CDR3 regions. A set of HTBI primers served as the primers for a first-round RT-PCR of the TCR CDR3. TCRdb processed the multiplex PCR reads anew with MiXCR; each CDR3 protein has one entry. The table lists around 300,000 distinct CDR3 sequences, approximately 26% of them singletons, with about 25% in the top ten.

The gene calls are TRBV27 and TRBJ2-7; 8 bases map to TRBD1. The TCR comes from a middle-aged man with Graves' hyperthyroidism that later progressed to Graves' ophthalmopathy. Sequencing input: blood. CDR3 protein: CASSFLQGAYEQYF. Written as DNA, the CDR3 is TGTGCCAGCAGTTTCTTACAGGGGGCCTACGAGCAGTACTTC.